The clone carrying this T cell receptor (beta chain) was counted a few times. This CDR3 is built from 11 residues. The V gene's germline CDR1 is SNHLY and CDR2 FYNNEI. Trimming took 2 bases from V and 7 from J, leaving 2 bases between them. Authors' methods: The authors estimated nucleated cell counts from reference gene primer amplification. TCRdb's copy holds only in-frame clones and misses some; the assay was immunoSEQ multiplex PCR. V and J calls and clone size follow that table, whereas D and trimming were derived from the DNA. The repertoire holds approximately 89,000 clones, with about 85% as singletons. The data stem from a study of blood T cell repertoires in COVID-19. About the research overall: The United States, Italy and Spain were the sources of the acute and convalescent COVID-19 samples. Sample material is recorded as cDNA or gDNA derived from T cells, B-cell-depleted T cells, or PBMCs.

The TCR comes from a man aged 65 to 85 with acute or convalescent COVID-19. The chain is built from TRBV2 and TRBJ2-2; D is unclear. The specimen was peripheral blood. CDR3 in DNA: TGTGCCAGCAGTGAATACGGGGAGCTGTTTTTT. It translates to CASSEYGELFF.